What follows is one T cell receptor beta chain and its context. This receptor's antigen is unknown. Base qualities are not recorded, but no much larger clone differs from it by a single base. The sample is drawn from a study of identifying expanded T cells in peripheral blood (dated by TCRdb to 2018 to 2020). With respect to the entire study: Technical replicates were generated by sequencing separate aliquots of the same genomic DNA pool, with four replicates compared pairwise.

TCRbeta CDR3 regions were profiled by bias-controlled multiplex PCR amplification of genomic DNA with the immunoSEQ Assay. In the authors' own workflow: The absolute abundance of each unique TCRbeta CDR3 region was quantified after sequences were collapsed and filtered. Differential abundance was tested with two models: a binomial (Fisher-equivalent) model and a beta-binomial model that adds time-dependent variance fitted from healthy donors. Any clone with fewer than 5 combined templates was excluded, and a clone was called differentially abundant if its Benjamini-Hochberg FDR was below 0.01. The form v = (b*log(k)+a)^2 was used to model beta-binomial variance as a function of total template count across the two samples. The table was pulled from immuneACCESS by TCRdb, which kept in-frame rearrangements only. Such tables lose some clones; where checked, under half of the loss comes from unresolved V genes, and the rest has no known cause. That table is the source of V, J and clone size, and D and trimming were worked out from the DNA. The sample table holds 45,000 to 60,000 clones, of which under 85% were seen once. The ten largest clonotypes hold more than 15% of the sample.

From its cysteine to its phenylalanine, the CDR3 spans 15 amino acids. The DNA shown is the 45-base CDR3, in frame from base 1. The germline V end is reduced by 5 bases and the J end by 0 bases; junction bases left unmatched: 1. The germline V gene specifies MGHRA as CDR1 and YSYEKL as CDR2. Paper-wide results and their limitations: The authors expected that over much longer intervals, such as months to years, biological variance in healthy repertoires might increase even further. Across all healthy-donor time intervals, the beta-binomial model significantly cut both the number of clones called differentially abundant and the false-positive rate. Between technical replicates the binomial model flagged approximately 1.1 differentially abundant clones, whereas over around 2 weeks the binomial model flagged about 16.4 and over approximately four weeks 19 to 20. For all healthy donors, the variance in clone template counts between approximately 2-week samples rose significantly as total template count increased.

During the collection period, no infections or other immune events were recorded for the healthy donors. To calibrate time-dependent variance in a beta-binomial model of T-cell clone differential abundance, blood repertoires from healthy donors were used as a training cohort. The training cohort comprised roughly ten healthy donors, 3 female and 7 male. On average the donors were about 40 years old, and their ages spanned roughly 29 to 64 years. Whole blood, obtained from a commercial supplier, was collected from each healthy donor at three time points spaced roughly 14 days apart. For immunosequencing, genomic DNA was extracted from unsorted whole blood.

Material for sequencing was blood. Recombination connected TRBV4-1 to TRBJ2-3, with 11 junctional bases fitting TRBD2. The clonotype comes from a person between 18 and 75 years old in good health. The DNA sequence is given as TGCGCCAGCAGCGTAGCGGGGGGGAGCACAGATACGCAGTATTTT. Translated, this is CASSVAGGSTDTQYF.